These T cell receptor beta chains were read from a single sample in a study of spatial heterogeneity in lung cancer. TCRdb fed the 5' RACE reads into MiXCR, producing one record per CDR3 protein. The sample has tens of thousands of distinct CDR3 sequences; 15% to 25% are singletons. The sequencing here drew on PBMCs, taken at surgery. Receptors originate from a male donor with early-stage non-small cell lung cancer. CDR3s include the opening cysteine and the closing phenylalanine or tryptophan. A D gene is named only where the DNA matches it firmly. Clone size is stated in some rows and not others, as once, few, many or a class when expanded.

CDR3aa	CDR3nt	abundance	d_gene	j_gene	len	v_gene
CSAPEGAGGGTDTQYF	TGCAGTGCTCCCGAAGGGGCGGGGGGTGGCACAGATACGCAGTATTTT	few	TRBD2	TRBJ2-3	16	TRBV20-1
CASSSIYSNQPQHF	TGTGCCAGCAGCTCCATTTATAGCAATCAGCCCCAGCATTTT	many	.	TRBJ1-5	14	TRBV7-9
CASSQGRVGGLITYNEKFF	TGTGCCAGCAGCCAGGGTCGGGTAGGGGGCTTGATTACCTACAATGAGAAGTTCTTC	.	TRBD1	TRBJ2-1	19	TRBV7-2
CASSSKGELFF	TGTGCCAGCAGCTCTAAAGGGGAGCTGTTTTTT	many	.	TRBJ2-2	11	TRBV11-2
CASSPGLAGGKAYNEQFF	TGTGCCAGCAGTCCCGGACTAGCGGGAGGGAAAGCGTACAATGAGCAGTTCTTC	many	TRBD2	TRBJ2-1	18	TRBV28
CASSLNGASPSTDTQYF	TGTGCCAGCAGCTTAAACGGCGCTTCTCCTAGCACAGATACGCAGTATTTT	few	.	TRBJ2-3	17	TRBV7-8
CATSDRARAETQYF	TGTGCCACCAGTGATCGGGCCCGCGCAGAGACCCAGTACTTC	few	.	TRBJ2-5	14	TRBV24-1
CASSYEGANTGELFF	TGTGCCAGCAGTTACGAGGGGGCGAACACCGGGGAGCTGTTTTTT	.	.	TRBJ2-2	15	TRBV6-2/TRBV6-3
CSAREGRAGFQPQHF	TGCAGTGCTAGAGAGGGCAGGGCTGGATTTCAGCCCCAGCATTTT	.	.	TRBJ1-5	15	TRBV20-1
CASSSGHTEAFF	TGTGCCAGCAGCTCCGGACACACTGAAGCTTTCTTT	once	.	TRBJ1-1	12	TRBV11-2
CATSSDRGPSPLHF	TGTGCCACCAGCTCCGACAGGGGTCCTTCACCCCTCCACTTT	.	TRBD1	TRBJ1-6	14	TRBV24-1
CASSSLQAKNIQYF	TGTGCCAGCAGCTCTTTACAGGCCAAAAACATTCAGTACTTC	few	.	TRBJ2-4	14	TRBV7-9
CASSSGTHTGELFF	TGTGCCAGCAGTTCCGGGACACACACCGGGGAGCTGTTTTTT	.	.	TRBJ2-2	14	TRBV12-3/TRBV12-4
CAVTRSIAKNIQYF	TGTGCCGTTACCAGAAGCATAGCCAAAAACATTCAGTACTTC	.	.	TRBJ2-4	14	TRBV28
CASSLGLVETQYF	TGTGCCAGCAGCTTGGGACTAGTTGAGACCCAGTACTTC	few	.	TRBJ2-5	13	TRBV5-8
CASSQPGQKNIQYF	TGTGCCAGTAGCCAGCCGGGACAGAAAAACATTCAGTACTTC	few	TRBD1	TRBJ2-4	14	TRBV19
CASSLGGTNEQYF	TGTGCCAGCAGTTTAGGGGGGACTAACGAGCAGTACTTC	few	TRBD2	TRBJ2-7	13	TRBV12-3/TRBV12-4
CASSPPAPEAFF	TGTGCCAGCAGCCCCCCAGCGCCTGAAGCTTTCTTT	.	.	TRBJ1-1	12	TRBV7-9
CASSSLLSTNEKLFF	TGTGCCAGCAGCTCCCTCTTATCAACTAATGAAAAACTGTTTTTT	few	.	TRBJ1-4	15	TRBV7-9
CASTNLLLGGYTF	TGTGCCAGCACTAACCTTCTCCTGGGGGGCTACACCTTC	.	.	TRBJ1-2	13	TRBV7-9
CASSNRATDTQYF	TGTGCCAGCAGCAACAGGGCGACAGATACGCAGTATTTT	.	.	TRBJ2-3	13	TRBV5-5
CASSLVGQHYNEQFF	TGTGCCAGCAGCTTAGTGGGACAGCATTACAATGAGCAGTTCTTC	.	TRBD1	TRBJ2-1	15	TRBV7-9
CASSLAGGNTEAFF	TGTGCCAGCAGCTTAGCTGGGGGCAACACTGAAGCTTTCTTT	.	.	TRBJ1-1	14	TRBV7-2
CSAQFQSQNTEAFF	TGCAGTGCTCAATTCCAAAGCCAGAACACTGAAGCTTTCTTT	.	.	TRBJ1-1	14	TRBV20-1
CAWAQVVTYGYTF	TGTGCCTGGGCCCAGGTCGTTACCTATGGCTACACCTTC	many	.	TRBJ1-2	13	TRBV30
CASSLSTGRNYGYTF	TGTGCCAGCAGCTTATCCACAGGACGAAACTATGGCTACACCTTC	few	.	TRBJ1-2	15	TRBV11-3
CASSLASPSSYEQYF	TGCGCCAGCAGCTTGGCCAGCCCGAGCTCCTACGAGCAGTACTTC	.	.	TRBJ2-7	15	TRBV5-1